The T cell receptor (beta chain) described here comes from a study of cytomegalovirus exposure and HLA in healthy donors. Study-wide results and caveats: The classifier, whose performance was assessed in both the original and validation cohorts, reportedly diagnosed cytomegalovirus status with high specificity and sensitivity.

As for this clone: The antigen is not known.

Profiling relied on immunoSEQ multiplex PCR, and the TCRdb table lists in-frame clones only, not all of them. The data contain 55,000 to 65,000 clones, over 75% of them seen just once; the ten biggest clones take up 3% to 3.5%. The CDR3 is 15 amino acids. Germline CDR1 and CDR2: MDHEN and SYDVKM. V lost 6 bases, J lost 0 bases, and 11 bases lay in between. The specimen was PBMCs. The chain is built from TRBV28 and TRBJ2-2; TRBD1 might be the D (6 bases). The receptor was derived from a man between 18 and 35 years old in good health and CMV-seronegative. The chain's CDR3 is CASSQDRANTGELFF. For the CDR3, the DNA is TGTGCCAGCAGCCAGGACAGAGCGAACACCGGGGAGCTGTTTTTT.